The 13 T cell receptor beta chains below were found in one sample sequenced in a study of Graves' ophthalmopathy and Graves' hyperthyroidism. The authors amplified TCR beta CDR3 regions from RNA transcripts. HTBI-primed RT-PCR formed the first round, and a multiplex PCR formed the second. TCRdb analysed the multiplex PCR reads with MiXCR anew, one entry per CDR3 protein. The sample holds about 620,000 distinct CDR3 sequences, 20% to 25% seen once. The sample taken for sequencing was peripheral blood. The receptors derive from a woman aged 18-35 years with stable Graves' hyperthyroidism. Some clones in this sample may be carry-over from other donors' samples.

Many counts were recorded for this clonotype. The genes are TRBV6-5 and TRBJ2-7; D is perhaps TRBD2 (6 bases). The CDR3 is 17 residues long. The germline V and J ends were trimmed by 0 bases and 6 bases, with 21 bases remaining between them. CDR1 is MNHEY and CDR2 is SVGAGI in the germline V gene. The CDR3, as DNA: TGTGCCAGCAGTTACTCGATCCCCCGGCGGGATTATAGCGAGCAGTACTTC. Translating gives CASSYSIPRRDYSEQYF.

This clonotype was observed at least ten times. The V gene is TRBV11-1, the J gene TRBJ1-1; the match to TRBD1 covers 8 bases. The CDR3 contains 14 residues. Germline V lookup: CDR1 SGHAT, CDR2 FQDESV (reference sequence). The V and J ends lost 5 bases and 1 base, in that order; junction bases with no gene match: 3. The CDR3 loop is CASSGDRSNTEAFF. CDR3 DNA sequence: TGTGCCAGCAGCGGGGACAGGTCGAACACTGAAGCTTTCTTT.

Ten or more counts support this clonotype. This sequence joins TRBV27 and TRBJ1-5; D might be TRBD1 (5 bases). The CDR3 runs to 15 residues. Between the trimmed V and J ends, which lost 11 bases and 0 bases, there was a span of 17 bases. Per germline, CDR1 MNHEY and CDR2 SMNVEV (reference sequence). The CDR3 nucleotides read TGTGCCCGAACCTGCCCCGACAGTAGCAATCAGCCCCAGCATTTT. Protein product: CARTCPDSSNQPQHF.

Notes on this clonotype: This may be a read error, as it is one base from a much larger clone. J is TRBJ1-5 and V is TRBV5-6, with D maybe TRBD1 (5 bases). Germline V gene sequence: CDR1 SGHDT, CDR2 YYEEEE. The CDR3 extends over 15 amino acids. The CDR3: CVSSRDGYSNQPQHF. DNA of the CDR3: TGTGTCAGCAGCCGGGACGGGTATAGCAATCAGCCCCAGCATTTT.

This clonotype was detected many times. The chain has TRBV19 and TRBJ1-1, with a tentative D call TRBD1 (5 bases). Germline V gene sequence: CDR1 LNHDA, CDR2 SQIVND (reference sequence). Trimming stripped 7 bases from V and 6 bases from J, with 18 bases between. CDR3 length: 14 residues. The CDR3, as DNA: TGTGCCAGTATTACCGGGAGAGGGACTTCTGAAGCTTTCTTT. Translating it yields CASITGRGTSEAFF.

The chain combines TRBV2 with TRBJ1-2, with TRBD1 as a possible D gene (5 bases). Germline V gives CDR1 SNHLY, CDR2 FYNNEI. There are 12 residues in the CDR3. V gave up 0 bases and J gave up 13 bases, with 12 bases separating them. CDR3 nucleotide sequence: TGTGCCAGCAGTGAAGCGCGGGGCGGTTTCACCTTC. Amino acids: CASSEARGGFTF.

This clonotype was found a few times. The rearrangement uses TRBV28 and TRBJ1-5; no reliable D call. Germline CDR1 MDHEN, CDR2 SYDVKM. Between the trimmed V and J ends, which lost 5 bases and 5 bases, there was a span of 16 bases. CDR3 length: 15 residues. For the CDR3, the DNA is TGTGCCAGCAGTCTGACGTGGCTCCCCGATCAGCCCCAGCATTTT. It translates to CASSLTWLPDQPQHF.

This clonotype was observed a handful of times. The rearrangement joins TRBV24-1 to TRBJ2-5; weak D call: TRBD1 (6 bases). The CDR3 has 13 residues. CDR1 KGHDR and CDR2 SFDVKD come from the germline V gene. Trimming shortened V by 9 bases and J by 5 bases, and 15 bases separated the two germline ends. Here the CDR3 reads CATGDHRGETQYF. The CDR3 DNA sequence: TGTGCCACCGGGGACCATAGGGGGGAGACCCAGTACTTC.

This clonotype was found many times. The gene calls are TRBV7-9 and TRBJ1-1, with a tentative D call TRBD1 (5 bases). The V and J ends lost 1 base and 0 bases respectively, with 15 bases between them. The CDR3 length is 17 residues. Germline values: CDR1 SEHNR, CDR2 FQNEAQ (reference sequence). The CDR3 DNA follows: TGTGCCAGCAGCTTAGTATTCGGGACTCTAATGAACACTGAAGCTTTCTTT. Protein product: CASSLVFGTLMNTEAFF.

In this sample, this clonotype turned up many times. The CDR3 DNA reads TGTGCCAGCAGTCAAACGACAGGGAGGTATGGCTACACCTTC. This codes for CASSQTTGRYGYTF. The chain joins TRBV12-3 or TRBV12-4 to TRBJ1-2; TRBD1 matches at 7 bases. The CDR3 is 14 residues long. V lost 5 bases and J lost 5; bases outside the gene matches: 8.

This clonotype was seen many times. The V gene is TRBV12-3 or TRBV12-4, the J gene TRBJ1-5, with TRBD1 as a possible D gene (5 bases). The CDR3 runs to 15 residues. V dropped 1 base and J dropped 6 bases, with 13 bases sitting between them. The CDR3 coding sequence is TGTGCCAGCAGTTTAGACGGACACGGCGGTCAGCCCCAGCATTTT. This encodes CASSLDGHGGQPQHF.

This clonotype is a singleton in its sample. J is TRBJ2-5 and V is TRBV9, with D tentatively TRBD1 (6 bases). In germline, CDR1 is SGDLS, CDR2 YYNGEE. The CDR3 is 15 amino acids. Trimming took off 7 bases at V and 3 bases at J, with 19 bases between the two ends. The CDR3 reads CASPLWTEQKETQYF. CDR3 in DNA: TGTGCCAGCCCTTTATGGACAGAGCAAAAAGAGACCCAGTACTTC.

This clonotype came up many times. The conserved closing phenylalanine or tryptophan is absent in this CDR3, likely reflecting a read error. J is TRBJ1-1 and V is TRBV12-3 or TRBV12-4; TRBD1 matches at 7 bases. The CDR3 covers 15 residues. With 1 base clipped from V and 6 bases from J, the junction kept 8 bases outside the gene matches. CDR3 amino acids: CASSLGGAQGAEAFL. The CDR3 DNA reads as TGTGCCAGCAGTTTAGGTGGGGCTCAGGGGGCTGAAGCTTTCCTT.